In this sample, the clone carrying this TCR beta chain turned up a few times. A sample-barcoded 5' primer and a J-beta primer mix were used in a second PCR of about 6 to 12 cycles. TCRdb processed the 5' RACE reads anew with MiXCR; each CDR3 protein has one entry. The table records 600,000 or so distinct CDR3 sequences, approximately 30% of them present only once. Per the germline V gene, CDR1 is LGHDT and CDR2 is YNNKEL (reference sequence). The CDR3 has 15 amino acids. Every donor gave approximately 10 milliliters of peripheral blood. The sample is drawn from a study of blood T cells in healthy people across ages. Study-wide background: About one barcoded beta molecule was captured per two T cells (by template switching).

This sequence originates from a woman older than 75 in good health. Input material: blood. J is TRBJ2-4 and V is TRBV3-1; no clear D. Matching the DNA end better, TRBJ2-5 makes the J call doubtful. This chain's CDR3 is CASSPKPPRVLTQYF. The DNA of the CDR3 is TGTGCCAGCAGCCCCAAACCCCCAAGAGTCTTGACCCAGTACTTC.